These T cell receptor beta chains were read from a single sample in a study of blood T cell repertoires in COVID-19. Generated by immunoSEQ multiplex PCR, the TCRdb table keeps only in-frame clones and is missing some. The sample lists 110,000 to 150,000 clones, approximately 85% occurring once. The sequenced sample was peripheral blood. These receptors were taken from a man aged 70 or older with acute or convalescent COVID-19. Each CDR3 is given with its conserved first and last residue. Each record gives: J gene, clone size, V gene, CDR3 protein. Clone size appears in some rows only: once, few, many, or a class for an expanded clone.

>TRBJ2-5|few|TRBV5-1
CASSWGTSGGAEETQYF
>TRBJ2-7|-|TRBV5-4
CASSSGRGVGYEQYF
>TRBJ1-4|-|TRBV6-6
CASSPTLWSDEGEKLFF
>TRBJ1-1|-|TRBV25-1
CASSEYEGAKMNTEAFF
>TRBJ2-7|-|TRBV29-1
CSGGHPYEQYF
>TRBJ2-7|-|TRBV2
CASSEQASIFLYYEQYF
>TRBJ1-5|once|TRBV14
CASSRTDLNQPQHF
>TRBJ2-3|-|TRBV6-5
CASSLAGYTDTQYF
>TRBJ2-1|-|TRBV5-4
CASSQTSGSTNEQFF
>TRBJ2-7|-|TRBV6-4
CASSPRTGSYEQYF
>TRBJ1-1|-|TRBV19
CASSSDRGNTEAFF
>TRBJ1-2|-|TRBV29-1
CSALRWFLVHGYTF
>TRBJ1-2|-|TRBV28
CASNRQGRNYGYTF
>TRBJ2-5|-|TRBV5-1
CASSLSSQETQYF
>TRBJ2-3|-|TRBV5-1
CASSLALAGGQYF
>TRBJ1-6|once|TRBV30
CAWDRGNSPLHF
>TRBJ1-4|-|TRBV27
CASSLWGATNEKLFF
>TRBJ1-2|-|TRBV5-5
CASTKEQGPNYGYTF
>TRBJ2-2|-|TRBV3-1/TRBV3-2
CASSRGLAGGPGGELFF
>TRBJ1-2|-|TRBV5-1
CASSFDRVTNYGYTF
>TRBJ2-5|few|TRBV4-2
CASSQDQRTSGIKETQYF
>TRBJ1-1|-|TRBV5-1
CASSQLGNTEAFF
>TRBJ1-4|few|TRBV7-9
CASSLSQGINEKLFF
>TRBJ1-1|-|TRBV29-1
CSVLLAREGLNTEAFF
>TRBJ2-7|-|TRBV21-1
CASSKEIRHRRTYEQYF
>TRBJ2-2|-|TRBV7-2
CASSLMVGGTGELFF